The present TCR beta chain was sequenced within a study of regulatory T cells in long-lasting Graves disease. General study findings and limits: Among samples with persistent disease, TRBV28, TRBJ1-2 and TRBJ2-5 were favored.

Libraries of TCR beta came from iRepertoire HTBI primers plus Arm-PCR of CDR3 regions. MiXCR, applied by TCRdb to the multiplex PCR reads, yields one record per CDR3 protein. The data contain hundreds of thousands of distinct CDR3 sequences, roughly 21% of them singletons. Time point defined: persistent/refractory GD, antithyroid drugs over 5 years with positive TRAb. From PBMCs, RNA was extracted and then used to make the TCR library. Turning to this clonotype: Its specificity is unknown.

The germline V gene has CDR1 GTSNPN and CDR2 SVGIG (reference sequence). The CDR3 runs to 13 residues. The V gene lost 0 bases and the J gene lost 6 bases, with 9 bases spanning the gap. Sequenced here: peripheral blood mononuclear cells (PBMCs), sampled when the disease was refractory, from a patient treated with antithyroid drugs. The TCR was taken from a female donor with Graves disease. The V and J genes are TRBV30 and TRBJ1-5, with unresolved D. CDR3 protein: CAWSVLAGQPQHF. The CDR3 DNA is TGTGCCTGGAGTGTACTGGCGGGTCAGCCCCAGCATTTT.